These T cell receptor beta chains were read from a single sample in a study of cytomegalovirus exposure and HLA in healthy donors. TCRdb's table, derived via immunoSEQ multiplex PCR, lists solely in-frame clones and lacks some. The data show 160,000 or so clones, less than 90% seen once. Input material: PBMCs. The receptors derive from a man younger than 45 in good health and CMV-seropositive. Both conserved end residues are part of each CDR3.

j_call | v_call | cdr3_aa
TRBJ1-5 | TRBV10-3 | CAISLDGDQPQHF
TRBJ2-5 | TRBV28 | CASSRTSGTGQETQYF
TRBJ1-2 | TRBV27 | CASKGQGENGYTF
TRBJ2-7 | TRBV7-2 | CASSLTGSSYEQYF
TRBJ1-2 | TRBV7-8 | CASSPRTDGYGYTF
TRBJ1-5 | TRBV15 | CATREGGYQPQHF
TRBJ1-5 | TRBV2 | CASSFTGGEQPQHF
TRBJ1-5 | TRBV19 | CASSRGSSNQPQHF
TRBJ2-2 | TRBV15 | CATSNRRLSNTGELFF
TRBJ2-7 | TRBV14 | CASSQELGAPYEQYF